This T cell receptor (beta chain) was captured by sequencing in a study of identical twins. This clonotype has more than one count but fewer than ten. Template switching created a universal primer site, and the cDNA included unique molecular identifiers. TCRdb reanalysed the 5' RACE reads using MiXCR and keeps one entry per CDR3 protein. The sample lists about 660,000 distinct CDR3 sequences, roughly 8% occurring once. These records were also assigned to another study, of yellow fever vaccine responses in identical twins.

The specimen was PBMCs. The source is a woman under 30 in good health.

CDR3 sequence: CASSLVRDRSYGYTF. CDR3 coding DNA: TGTGCCAGCAGCTTGGTGAGGGACAGATCCTATGGCTACACCTTC. The chain is built from TRBV5-6 and TRBJ1-2; 7 bases agree with TRBD1. CDR3 size: 15 residues. Germline V gene lookup returns CDR1 SGHDT and CDR2 YYEEEE. The junction had 6 bases not matched to a gene; V was cut back by 0 bases and J by 4 bases. The full variable domain, rest sourced from reference TRBV5-6 and TRBJ1-2, is DAGVTQSPTHLIKTRGQQVTLRCSPKSGHDTVSWYQQALGQGPQFIFQYYEEEERQRGNFPDRFSGHQFPNYSSELNVNALLLGDSALYLCASSLVRDRSYGYTFGSGTRLTVV.